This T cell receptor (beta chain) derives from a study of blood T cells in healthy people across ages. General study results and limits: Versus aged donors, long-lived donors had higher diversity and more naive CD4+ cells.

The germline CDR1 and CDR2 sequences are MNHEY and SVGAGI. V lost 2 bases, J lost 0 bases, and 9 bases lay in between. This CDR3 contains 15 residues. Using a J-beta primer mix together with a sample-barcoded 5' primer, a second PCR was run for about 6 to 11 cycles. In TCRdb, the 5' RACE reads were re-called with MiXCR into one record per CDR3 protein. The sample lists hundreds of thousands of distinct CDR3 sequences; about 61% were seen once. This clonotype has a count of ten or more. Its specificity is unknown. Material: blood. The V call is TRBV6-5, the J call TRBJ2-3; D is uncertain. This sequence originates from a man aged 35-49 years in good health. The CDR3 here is CASSYTTSSTDTQYF. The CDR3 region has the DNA TGTGCCAGCAGTTACACAACTTCAAGCACAGATACGCAGTATTTT.